The entry below gives a single T cell receptor beta chain sequence along with its context. What it binds is not known. The PCR made use of 60 Vbeta and 13 Jbeta primers. Clones were read by immunoSEQ multiplex PCR, and TCRdb kept only the in-frame ones, dropping some. Altogether roughly 130,000 clones are present, more than 60% being singletons, with the ten largest covering around 1.8%. These data originate in a study of cytomegalovirus exposure and HLA in healthy donors. Study-wide results and limits: Many donors shared some public TCRs, even though most TCR sequences were rare.

The sequenced sample was PBMCs. This receptor was obtained from a male donor in good health and CMV-seronegative.

CDR3 nucleotides: TGTGCCAGCAGCCAAGATAATCGGGTCAGGGGAAATCAGCCCCAGCATTTT. It yields the protein CASSQDNRVRGNQPQHF. V is TRBV14 and J is TRBJ1-5; D possibly corresponds to TRBD1 (6 bases). Trimming shortened V by 0 bases and J by 4 bases, and 16 bases separated the two germline ends. The CDR3 spans 17 residues. Germline loops: CDR1 SGHDN, CDR2 FVKESK.